These 25 T cell receptor beta chains were sequenced from one sample in a study of CD8 T cells in Susac syndrome (dated by TCRdb to the late 2010s). The library was built by means of the immunoSEQ multiplex PCR assay. RNA was extracted using the RNeasy kit, and roughly 0.5 to 1 ug of the RNA was reverse transcribed with random hexamers. TCRdb reworked the public reads: Q25 trimming with fastp, MiXCR clone assembly, productive beta chains retained. Identical CDR3 protein sequences are pooled into one entry, listed with their most common genes and DNA. This sample lists tens of thousands of distinct CDR3 sequences; approximately 96% were detected once. The top ten hold roughly 0.68% of the sample. Sample: CD8+ T cells from PBMCs. The source of these receptors is a human donor with Susac syndrome.

V gene TRBV25-1 combines with J gene TRBJ1-2; 10 bases line up with TRBD1. CDR3 length equals 14 residues. Germline CDR1 is MGHDK and CDR2 is SYGVNS. The junction had 4 bases not matched to a gene; V was cut back by 3 bases and J by 6 bases. The CDR3 here is CASSEAGTGDGYTF. The CDR3 DNA reads TGTGCCAGCAGTGAGGCGGGGACAGGGGATGGCTACACCTTC.

CDR3 DNA sequence: TGTGCTAGTGGTTTGGCCCTACCGAATCAGCCCCAGCATTTT. Its protein product is CASGLALPNQPQHF. The chain uses TRBV12-5 and TRBJ1-5; D is undetermined. From germline, CDR1 is LGHNT and CDR2 FRNRAP. Trimming removed 1 base from V and 4 bases from J, with 8 bases in between. This CDR3 has 14 amino acids.

The V call is TRBV20-1, the J call TRBJ2-7, with 8 bases fitting TRBD1. The CDR3 loop spans 13 amino acids. V lost 6 bases, J lost 3 bases, and 7 bases stayed unmatched. Germline loops: CDR1 DFQATT, CDR2 SNEGSKA (reference sequence). CDR3 amino acids: CSAPPGTGYEQYF. The CDR3 DNA follows: TGCAGTGCCCCGCCCGGGACAGGCTACGAGCAGTACTTC.

The chain combines TRBV12-3 or TRBV12-4 with TRBJ2-7, with TRBD1 identical over 11 bases. The trim removed 5 bases at V and 2 bases at J, leaving 5 bases unmatched. CDR3 length: 15 amino acids. The CDR3 region has the DNA TGTGCCAGCAGTGGGGGGGACAGGGGGACCTACGAGCAGTACTTC. Translating gives CASSGGDRGTYEQYF.

CDR3 DNA sequence: TGTGCCAGCAGCCCCGACAGGGAAAGCACAGATACGCAGTATTTT. Amino acid sequence: CASSPDRESTDTQYF. The rearrangement joins TRBV5-4 to TRBJ2-3; 7 bases map to TRBD1. Trimming at V came to 4 bases and at J to 0 bases, leaving 5 bases not matched to a gene. Looked up from germline, CDR1 is SGHNT and CDR2 is YYREEE (reference sequence). The CDR3 covers 15 residues.

This chain connects TRBV20-1 to TRBJ1-5; D call uncertain. Trimming took 0 bases from V and 2 from J, leaving 8 bases between them. In germline, CDR1 is DFQATT, CDR2 SNEGSKA (reference sequence). This CDR3 is built from 14 residues. This chain's CDR3 is CSAREAEGNQPQHF. In nucleotides, the CDR3 is TGCAGTGCTAGAGAGGCAGAAGGCAATCAGCCCCAGCATTTT.

The chain couples TRBV29-1 to TRBJ1-1; the D gene is possibly TRBD1 (5 bases). Trimming left V 0 bases short and J 1 base short, with 9 bases between. The CDR3 has 14 amino acids. Germline loops: CDR1 SQVTM, CDR2 ANQGSEA. CDR3 protein: CSVEDGGGNTEAFF. The CDR3 region has the DNA TGCAGCGTTGAAGATGGCGGGGGGAACACTGAAGCTTTCTTT. Variable domain in full (rest from reference TRBV29-1 and TRBJ1-1): SAVISQKPSRDICQRGTSLTIQCQVDSQVTMMFWYRQQPGQSLTLIATANQGSEATYESGFVIDKFPISRPNLTFSTLTVSNMSPEDSSIYLCSVEDGGGNTEAFFGQGTRLTVV.

The chain carries TRBV27 and TRBJ2-7; TRBD2 aligns across 10 bases. The length of the CDR3 is 15 residues. V was pared by 5 bases and J by 0 bases, with 4 bases of the junction left unmatched. CDR1 and CDR2 (germline): MNHEY, SMNVEV (reference sequence). The CDR3 spells CASSLSGGGSYEQYF. In DNA form, the CDR3 reads TGTGCCAGCAGTCTGAGCGGGGGGGGCTCCTACGAGCAGTACTTC.

This clonotype was picked up one time. The chain links TRBV6-1 to TRBJ1-5, with 10 bases matching TRBD1. This CDR3 has 18 residues. Germline V gives CDR1 MNHNS, CDR2 SASEGT. Germline trimming cut 5 bases from V and 3 bases from J; bases unmatched to any gene: 13. CDR3 residues: CASSPRGDRGRVNQPQHF. The CDR3 DNA reads as TGTGCCAGCAGTCCCAGAGGGGACAGGGGAAGGGTCAATCAGCCCCAGCATTTT.

This clonotype was observed a single time. This sequence joins TRBV7-9 and TRBJ2-3; D may be TRBD2 (6 bases). The CDR3 runs 14 residues. Trimming took 5 bases from V and 5 from J, leaving 14 bases between them. Germline V gene lookup returns CDR1 SEHNR and CDR2 FQNEAQ (reference sequence). The chain's CDR3 is CASSGAGLGDTQYF. The CDR3 DNA follows: TGTGCCAGCAGCGGGGCGGGACTGGGAGATACGCAGTATTTT.

The chain employs TRBV20-1 and TRBJ2-5; 12 positions match TRBD2. Germline V gene sequence: CDR1 DFQATT, CDR2 SNEGSKA (reference sequence). The CDR3 has 15 amino acids. V lost 3 bases, J lost 1 base, and 3 bases stayed unmatched. The CDR3 region is CSARETSGGQETQYF. CDR3 sequence (DNA): TGCAGTGCTAGGGAGACTAGCGGGGGCCAAGAGACCCAGTACTTC.

V gene TRBV6-2 or TRBV6-3 combines with J gene TRBJ1-1, with a possible D match to TRBD1 (5 bases). CDR3 length equals 13 residues. V lost 6 bases, J lost 4 bases, and 12 bases lay in between. Germline V lookup: CDR1 MNHEY, CDR2 SVGEGT. The CDR3 DNA sequence: TGTGCCAGCAGCGCCGGGGGGAGCACTGAAGCTTTCTTT. It translates to CASSAGGSTEAFF.

This chain links TRBV19 with TRBJ2-3, with D uncertain. Germline V gene data show CDR1 as LNHDA and CDR2 as SQIVND (reference sequence). Trimming stripped 3 bases from V and 6 bases from J, with 16 bases between. CDR3 size: 15 residues. The CDR3 DNA follows: TGTGCCAGTAGTATTACCAACCTCCCTCCGGATACGCAGTATTTT. The encoded protein is CASSITNLPPDTQYF.

This sequence joins TRBV27 and TRBJ1-1; maybe TRBD1 (5 bases). The CDR3 consists of 13 residues. V was shortened by 6 bases and J by 2 bases, with 10 bases between the two germline ends. CDR1 MNHEY and CDR2 SMNVEV come from the germline V gene (reference sequence). The CDR3 nucleotides read TGTGCCAGCAGGACAGTACTTAACACTGAAGCTTTCTTT. Its protein is CASRTVLNTEAFF.

This chain joins TRBV7-2 and TRBJ1-1; no reliable D call. Germline CDR1 reads SGHTA; CDR2 reads FQGNSA. This CDR3 comprises 15 residues. The ends were cut back, 4 bases at V and 1 base at J, with 13 bases in the middle. The CDR3 loop is CASSSYGSRNTEAFF. In nucleotides, the CDR3 is TGTGCCAGCAGCTCTTACGGGAGCAGGAACACTGAAGCTTTCTTT.

The chain uses TRBV15 and TRBJ2-1; D is unclear. V was trimmed by 3 bases and J by 4 bases, leaving 7 bases between them. In germline, CDR1 is LNHNV, CDR2 YYDKDF (reference sequence). This CDR3 region has 13 residues. The chain's CDR3 is CATSSRRYNEQFF. Here the CDR3 DNA reads TGTGCCACCAGCAGTAGGCGATACAATGAGCAGTTCTTC.

This rearrangement joins TRBV20-1 to TRBJ1-1; a possible D gene is TRBD1 (6 bases). The CDR3 runs 14 residues. Germline V lookup: CDR1 DFQATT, CDR2 SNEGSKA (reference sequence). V lost 2 bases and J lost 0, with 10 bases in between. This CDR3 is CSARRGTLNTEAFF. The CDR3 coding sequence is TGCAGTGCTAGACGCGGGACACTGAACACTGAAGCTTTCTTT.

The chain links TRBV29-1 to TRBJ2-3; 7 bases map to TRBD1. J lost 3 bases, V lost 6 bases, and 3 bases had no gene match. Germline V gives CDR1 SQVTM, CDR2 ANQGSEA. The CDR3 has 12 residues. Here the CDR3 reads CSVRQGTDTQYF. CDR3 DNA: TGCAGCGTGAGACAGGGTACAGATACGCAGTATTTT.

This clonotype was seen once. The J gene is TRBJ1-1, the V gene TRBV20-1; TRBD1 aligns across 9 bases. There are 17 residues in the CDR3. Germline trimming cut 0 bases from V and 4 bases from J; bases unmatched to any gene: 12. The germline V gene encodes CDR1 DFQATT and CDR2 SNEGSKA (reference sequence). As DNA, the CDR3 is TGCAGTGCTAGAGATAGACAGGGGGTGAGTCTGAGCACTGAAGCTTTCTTT. Protein sequence: CSARDRQGVSLSTEAFF.

This chain joins TRBV5-1 and TRBJ2-5, with D possibly matching TRBD1 (6 bases). This CDR3 spans 15 amino acids. Germline CDR1 is SGHRS and CDR2 is YFSETQ. Trimming took 0 bases from V and 2 from J, leaving 11 bases between them. In DNA form, the CDR3 reads TGCGCCAGCAGCTTGGCCGGGACAAAGCAAGAGACCCAGTACTTC. Protein sequence: CASSLAGTKQETQYF.

About this clonotype: At one end the junction does not follow the germline gene, possibly because of a read error. The chain is built from TRBV20-1 and TRBJ2-3, with 9 nucleotides matching TRBD1. The CDR3 is 15 amino acids. In germline, CDR1 is DFQATT, CDR2 SNEGSKA (reference sequence). The CDR3 nucleotides are TGCAGTGCCGGGGGGACAGGGTCAGGCACAGATACGAAGTATTTT. It specifies CSAGGTGSGTDTKYF.

The V gene is TRBV30, the J gene TRBJ1-2, with TRBD1 identical over 9 bases. V was clipped by 3 bases and J by 12 bases; unmatched bases: 8. CDR3 length: 12 amino acids. The V gene's germline CDR1 is GTSNPN and CDR2 SVGIG (reference sequence). This chain's CDR3 is CAWRKTGGLDTF. The CDR3 bases are TGTGCCTGGAGGAAGACAGGGGGGTTGGACACCTTC.

This chain links TRBV6-5 with TRBJ2-5; 7 bases agree with TRBD2. Germline V gene sequence: CDR1 MNHEY, CDR2 SVGAGI. The CDR3 covers 13 residues. The trim removed 5 bases at V and 7 bases at J, leaving 7 bases unmatched. CDR3 DNA: TGTGCCAGCAGTCTTGACGGCGGGGGGACCCAGTACTTC. It is translated as CASSLDGGGTQYF.

This clonotype was recorded only once. V and J are TRBV20-1 and TRBJ2-1; perhaps TRBD2 as D (6 bases). Per the germline V gene, CDR1 is DFQATT and CDR2 is SNEGSKA (reference sequence). The CDR3 consists of 11 residues. Trimming cost V 8 bases and J 7 bases, with 12 bases left between them. Here the CDR3 reads CSTPRGNEQFF. In nucleotides, the CDR3 is TGCAGTACCCCTCGGGGGAATGAGCAGTTCTTC.

This clonotype was counted only a few times. The V call is TRBV12-3 or TRBV12-4, the J call TRBJ1-2; 11 bases line up with TRBD1. This CDR3 contains 13 residues. The V and J ends lost 5 bases and 9 bases, in that order; junction bases with no gene match: 5. Here the CDR3 DNA reads TGTGCCAGCAGTCTGGGACAGGGGGTGAGCTACACCTTC. It yields the protein CASSLGQGVSYTF.